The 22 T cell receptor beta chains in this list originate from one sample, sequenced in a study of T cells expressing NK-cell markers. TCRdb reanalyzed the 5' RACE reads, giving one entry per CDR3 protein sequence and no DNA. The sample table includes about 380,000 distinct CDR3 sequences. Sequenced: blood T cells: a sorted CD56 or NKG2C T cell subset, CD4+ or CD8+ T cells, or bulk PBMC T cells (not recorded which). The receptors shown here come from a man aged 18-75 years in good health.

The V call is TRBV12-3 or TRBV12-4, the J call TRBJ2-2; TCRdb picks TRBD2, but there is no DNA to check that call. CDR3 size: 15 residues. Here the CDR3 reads CASRGTSGGGGELFF.

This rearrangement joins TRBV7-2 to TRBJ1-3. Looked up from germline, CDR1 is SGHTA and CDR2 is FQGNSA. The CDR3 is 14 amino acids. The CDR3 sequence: CASMAVFSGNTIYF.

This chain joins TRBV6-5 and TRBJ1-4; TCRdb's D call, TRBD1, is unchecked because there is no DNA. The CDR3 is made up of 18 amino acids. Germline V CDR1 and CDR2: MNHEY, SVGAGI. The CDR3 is CASSYSFLPGQGNEKLFF.

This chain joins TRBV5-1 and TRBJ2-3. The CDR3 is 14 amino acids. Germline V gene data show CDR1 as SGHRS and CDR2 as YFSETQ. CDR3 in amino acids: CASSPYASTDTQYF.

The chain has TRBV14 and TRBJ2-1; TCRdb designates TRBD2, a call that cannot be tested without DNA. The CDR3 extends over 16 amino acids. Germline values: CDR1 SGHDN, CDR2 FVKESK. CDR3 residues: CASSPSTAGAYNEQFF.

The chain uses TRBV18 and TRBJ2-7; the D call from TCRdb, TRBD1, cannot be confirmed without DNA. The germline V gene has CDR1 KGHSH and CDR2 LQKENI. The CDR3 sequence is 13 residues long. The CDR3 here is CASSVTGYYEQYF. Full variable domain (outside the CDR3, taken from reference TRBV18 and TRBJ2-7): NAGVMQNPRHLVRRRGQEARLRCSPMKGHSHVYWYRQLPEEGLKFMVYLQKENIIDESGMPKERFSAEFPKEGPSILRIQQVVRGDSAAYFCASSVTGYYEQYFGPGTRLTVT.

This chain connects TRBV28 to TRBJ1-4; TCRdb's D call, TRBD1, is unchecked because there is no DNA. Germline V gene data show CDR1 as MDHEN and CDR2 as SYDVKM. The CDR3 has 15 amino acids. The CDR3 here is CASSPSGGQGEKLFF.

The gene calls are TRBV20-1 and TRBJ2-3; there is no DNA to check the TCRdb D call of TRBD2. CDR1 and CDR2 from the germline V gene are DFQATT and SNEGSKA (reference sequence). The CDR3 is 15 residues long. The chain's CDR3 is CSARSSGVSTDTQYF.

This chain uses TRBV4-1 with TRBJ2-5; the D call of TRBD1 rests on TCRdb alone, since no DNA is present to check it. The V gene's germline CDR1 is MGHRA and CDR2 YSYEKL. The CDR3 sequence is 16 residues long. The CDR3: CASSQAGGADQETQYF.

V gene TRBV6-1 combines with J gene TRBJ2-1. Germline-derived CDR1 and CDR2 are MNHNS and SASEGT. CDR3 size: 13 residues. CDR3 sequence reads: CASSDPRKPEQFF.

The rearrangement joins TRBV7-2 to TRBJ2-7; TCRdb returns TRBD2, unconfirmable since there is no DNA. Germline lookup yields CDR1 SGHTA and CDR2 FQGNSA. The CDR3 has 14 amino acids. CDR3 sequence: CASSLHSRGAEQYF.

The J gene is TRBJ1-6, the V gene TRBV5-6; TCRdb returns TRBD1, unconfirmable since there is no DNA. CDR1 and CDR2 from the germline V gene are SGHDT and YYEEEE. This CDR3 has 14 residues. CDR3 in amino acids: CASSNPGGYSPLHF. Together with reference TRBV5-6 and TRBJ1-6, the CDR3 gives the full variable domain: DAGVTQSPTHLIKTRGQQVTLRCSPKSGHDTVSWYQQALGQGPQFIFQYYEEEERQRGNFPDRFSGHQFPNYSSELNVNALLLGDSALYLCASSNPGGYSPLHFGNGTRLTVT.

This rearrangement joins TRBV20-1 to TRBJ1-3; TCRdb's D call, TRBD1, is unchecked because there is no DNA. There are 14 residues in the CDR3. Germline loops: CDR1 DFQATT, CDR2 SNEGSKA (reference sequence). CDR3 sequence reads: CSASLLDSGNTIYF.

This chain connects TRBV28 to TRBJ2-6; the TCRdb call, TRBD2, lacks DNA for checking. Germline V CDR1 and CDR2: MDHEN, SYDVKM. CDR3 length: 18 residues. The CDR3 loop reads CASSLSPRASLGANVLTF.

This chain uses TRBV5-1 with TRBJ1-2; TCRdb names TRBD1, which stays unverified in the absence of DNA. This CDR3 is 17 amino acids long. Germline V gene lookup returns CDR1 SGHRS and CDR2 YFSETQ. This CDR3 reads CASSLAEGARSNYGYTF.

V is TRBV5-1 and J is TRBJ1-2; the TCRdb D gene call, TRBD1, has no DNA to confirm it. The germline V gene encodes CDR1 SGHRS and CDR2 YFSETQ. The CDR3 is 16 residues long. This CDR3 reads CASSLARTGRGYGYTF.

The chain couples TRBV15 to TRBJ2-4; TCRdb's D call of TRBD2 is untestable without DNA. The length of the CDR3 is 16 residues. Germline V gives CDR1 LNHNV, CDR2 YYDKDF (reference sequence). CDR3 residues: CATSRDRTSGKNIQYF.

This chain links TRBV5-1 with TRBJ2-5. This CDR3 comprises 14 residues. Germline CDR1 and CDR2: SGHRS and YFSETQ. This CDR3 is CASSPVGDWGTQYF.

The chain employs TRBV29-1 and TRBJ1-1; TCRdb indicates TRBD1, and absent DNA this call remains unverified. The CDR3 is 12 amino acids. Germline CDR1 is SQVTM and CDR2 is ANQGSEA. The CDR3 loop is CSGRTGGTEAFF.

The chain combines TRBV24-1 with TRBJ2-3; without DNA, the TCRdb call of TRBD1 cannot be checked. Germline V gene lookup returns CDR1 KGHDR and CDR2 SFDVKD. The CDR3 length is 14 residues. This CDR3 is CATSEAGATDTQYF.

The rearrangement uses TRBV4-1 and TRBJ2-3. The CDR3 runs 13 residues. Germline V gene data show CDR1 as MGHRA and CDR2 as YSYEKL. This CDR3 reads CASQGAKPDTQYF.

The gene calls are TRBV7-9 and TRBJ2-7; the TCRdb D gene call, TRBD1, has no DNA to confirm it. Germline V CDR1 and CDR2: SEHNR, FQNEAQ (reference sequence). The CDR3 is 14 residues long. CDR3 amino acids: CAIPRGLATDEQYF.